This T cell receptor (beta chain) was recorded in a study of blood T cell repertoires in COVID-19 (dated by TCRdb to the early 2020s). Looking at the study overall: Samples covering the acute and convalescent phases of COVID-19 were provided by collaborators in the United States, Italy and Spain. The material from the prospective study consisted of cDNA or gDNA derived from T cells, B-cell-depleted T cells, or PBMCs. The repertoires were made available in a free public database intended to serve as a resource for research on the immune response to SARS-CoV-2. Where available, HLA class I and class II types were obtained from metadata supplied by the sample provider rather than from assay-based typing. Samples came from the ongoing ImmuneRACE study (first 160 participants) plus 1,254 subjects from 6 global collaborators. Subjects who had been exposed to COVID-19, were actively infected with it, or had recovered from it provided the deeply sampled blood TCRbeta repertoires that made up the dataset. A de-identified subject ID, COVID-19 status, age in years and sex were almost always included in the sample metadata.

Notes on this clone: Its antigen is still unknown. Base qualities are not at hand, and no much larger clone is one base apart.

Participants in the prospective study were aged 18 to 89 years, lived in more than 20 United States geographic areas, and enrolled through a virtual design. Cohort assignment in the prospective study relied on participant-reported clinical history from a screening survey and a study questionnaire. For ImmuneRACE Cohort 3, a participant was defined as recovered based on two consecutive negative NP/OP PCR tests, clearance by a healthcare professional, or resolution of symptoms. Each participant in the prospective study had whole blood, serum and a nasopharyngeal or oropharyngeal swab collected by mobile phlebotomists. Over a roughly 2-month period, participants in the prospective study had the option of providing additional blood draws and questionnaires. Before DNA extraction, prospective study blood samples were shipped either frozen or at room temperature. The CDR3 runs 14 amino acids, cysteine and phenylalanine included. Just CDR3 DNA is preserved here, 42 bases in frame from base 1. From the germline V gene, CDR1 is MGHRA and CDR2 is YSYEKL. V is shortened by 1 base, J by 1 base, and the region joining them spans 8 bases.

TCRbeta CDR3 regions were amplified from genomic DNA by means of the immunoSEQ Assay, a bias-controlled multiplex PCR. The source study handled its data this way. The number of nucleated cells in each sample was estimated from the amplification of reference gene primers within the assay. Sequence reads were collapsed and filtered to measure the absolute abundance of every unique TCRbeta CDR3 rearrangement. Productive Simpson clonality was computed per sample as the square root of Simpson's diversity index over productive rearrangements. The table was pulled from immuneACCESS by TCRdb, which kept in-frame rearrangements only. Such tables lose some clones; where checked, under half of the loss comes from unresolved V genes, and the rest has no known cause. For V, J and clone size, that table is used; D and trimming come from the DNA. A total of 250,000 to 350,000 clones appear in this sample, 80% to 90% of them only once. About 8.9% of the sample lies in the top ten.

General conclusions and limits of the study: Clinical and demographic metadata were provided uncurated, with the amount varying by source and participant.

Input material: PBMCs or T cells enriched from blood (not recorded which). The TCR originated in a woman aged 18-35 years who had recovered from COVID-19. This chain joins TRBV4-1 to TRBJ2-7, with the D gene too uncertain to name. The CDR3 sequence is CASSQGPGSYEQYF. The bases read TGCGCCAGCAGCCAAGGTCCAGGATCCTACGAGCAGTACTTC.